The rows below give T cell receptor beta chains drawn from one sample of a study of CD4 T cells in relation to SARS-CoV-2 and coronaviruses. Their target antigens are unknown. Here immunoSEQ multiplex PCR was the method, and the copy in TCRdb shows in-frame clones only, minus some. Among approximately 16,000 clones, about 84% were seen once, and the ten largest hold about two fifths. The sequenced sample was CD4+ T cells from PBMCs, cultured in vitro. Receptors were obtained from a human donor in good health. Both conserved end residues are part of each CDR3. A D gene is named only where the DNA matches it firmly. For some rows the clone size is stated as once, few or many, or as a class when expanded; others skip it.

d_call j_call clone_size v_call cdr3_nt cdr3_aa
- TRBJ2-5 - TRBV10-3 TGTGCCATCAGTGACGCCGGAGAGACCCAGTACTTC CAISDAGETQYF
- TRBJ2-7 - TRBV6-5 TGTGCCAGTACCCCCCGGGGACACAAAGCCTACGAGCAGTACTTC CASTPRGHKAYEQYF
- TRBJ1-2 - TRBV14 TGTGCCAGCAGCCCCTCGAGGGGCTATGGCTACACCTTC CASSPSRGYGYTF
- TRBJ1-1 - TRBV6-6 TGTGCCAGCAGTTCCCAGGGGAACACTGAAGCTTTCTTT CASSSQGNTEAFF
TRBD2 TRBJ2-2 - TRBV9 TGTGCCAGCAGCGTTGGACTAGCGGTTAACACCGGGGAGCTGTTTTTT CASSVGLAVNTGELFF
- TRBJ2-2 once TRBV5-8 TGTGCCAGCAGCTTGAACCTGCTGACCGGGGAGCTGTTTTTT CASSLNLLTGELFF
- TRBJ1-4 - TRBV5-1 TGCGCCAGCAAAATCCAAGGGGGGGCAGTTGAAAAACTGTTTTTT CASKIQGGAVEKLFF
TRBD2 TRBJ2-5 - TRBV7-8 TGTGCCAGCAGCTTCGATAGCGGGAAAGAGACCCAGTACTTC CASSFDSGKETQYF
TRBD2 TRBJ2-5 once TRBV7-9 TGTGCCAGCAGCCAAGGGACTAGCGGGATTGTAGAAACCCAGTACTTC CASSQGTSGIVETQYF
- TRBJ1-5 - TRBV7-6 TGTGCCAGCAGCTTAGGCAGGGGACAGCCCCAGCATTTT CASSLGRGQPQHF
TRBD1 TRBJ2-1 once TRBV5-1 TGCGCCAGCAGTCCTGGACAGGAGTACAATGAGCAGTTCTTC CASSPGQEYNEQFF
TRBD2 TRBJ2-1 - TRBV5-1 TGCGCCAGCAGCTCGGGACTAGCGGACCTCTCCTACAATGAGCAGTTCTTC CASSSGLADLSYNEQFF
TRBD2 TRBJ2-2 - TRBV19 TGTGCCAGTAGTATCATCTCTAGCGGGAGCACCGGGGAGCTGTTTTTT CASSIISSGSTGELFF
- TRBJ1-2 once TRBV7-9 TGTGCCAGCTCTGACAGCCTTGGGGACTATGGCTACACCTTC CASSDSLGDYGYTF
TRBD2 TRBJ2-1 - TRBV6-1 TGTGCCAGCAGTGAAACTAGCGGGAGCTACAATGAGCAGTTCTTC CASSETSGSYNEQFF
- TRBJ1-1 few TRBV12-3/TRBV12-4 TGTGCCAGCAGTTTCAAGTTAAACACTGAAGCTTTCTTT CASSFKLNTEAFF